This is a list of T cell receptor beta chains from one sample in a study of cytomegalovirus exposure and HLA in healthy donors. Sequencing was performed with immunoSEQ multiplex PCR; in TCRdb, only in-frame clones are kept and a portion is missing. The table shows some 110,000 clones, with about three quarters occurring only once. Sequencing input: PBMCs. These receptors were obtained from a boy aged 5-17 years in good health and CMV-seronegative. Both conserved end residues are part of each CDR3. The order of the fields is J gene, D gene, clone size, V gene, CDR3 protein, CDR3 DNA. The D gene is left open where the match is weak. The size entry is marked missing in some rows and otherwise reads once, few, many or a size class.

j_call: TRBJ1-5
d_call: NA
clone_size: NA
v_call: TRBV10-3
cdr3_aa: CAITSGIGSNQPQHF
cdr3_nt: TGTGCCATCACGTCGGGGATTGGGAGCAATCAGCCCCAGCATTTT

j_call: TRBJ1-1
d_call: NA
clone_size: few
v_call: TRBV2
cdr3_aa: CASTPLKELGSTEAFF
cdr3_nt: TGTGCCAGCACCCCCCTTAAGGAGTTAGGGAGTACTGAAGCTTTCTTT

j_call: TRBJ1-1
d_call: TRBD1
clone_size: few
v_call: TRBV5-1
cdr3_aa: CASSSTGGWLDTEAFF
cdr3_nt: TGCGCCAGCAGCTCGACAGGGGGGTGGTTGGACACTGAAGCTTTCTTT

j_call: TRBJ2-1
d_call: NA
clone_size: NA
v_call: TRBV29-1
cdr3_aa: CSVGRTGDYNEQFF
cdr3_nt: TGCAGCGTTGGAAGGACGGGGGACTACAATGAGCAGTTCTTC

j_call: TRBJ1-6
d_call: NA
clone_size: NA
v_call: TRBV30
cdr3_aa: CAWNIGTTGSYNSPLHF
cdr3_nt: TGTGCCTGGAATATCGGGACAACGGGCTCCTATAATTCACCCCTCCACTTT

j_call: TRBJ2-3
d_call: NA
clone_size: NA
v_call: TRBV5-6
cdr3_aa: CASSRTDLGDTQYF
cdr3_nt: TGTGCCAGCAGCCGCACGGACTTGGGGGATACGCAGTATTTT

j_call: TRBJ1-5
d_call: NA
clone_size: NA
v_call: TRBV28
cdr3_aa: CASSYLRTAEVSNQPQHF
cdr3_nt: TGTGCCAGCAGTTACTTGAGGACAGCTGAGGTTAGCAATCAGCCCCAGCATTTT

j_call: TRBJ2-7
d_call: NA
clone_size: NA
v_call: TRBV27
cdr3_aa: CASSLGAAYEQYF
cdr3_nt: TGTGCCAGCAGTCTAGGCGCGGCCTACGAGCAGTACTTC

j_call: TRBJ2-5
d_call: NA
clone_size: NA
v_call: TRBV5-1
cdr3_aa: CASSLERAEETQYF
cdr3_nt: TGCGCCAGCAGCTTGGAACGCGCGGAAGAGACCCAGTACTTC

j_call: TRBJ1-5
d_call: TRBD1
clone_size: NA
v_call: TRBV6-6
cdr3_aa: CASRPGQGLNQPQHF
cdr3_nt: TGTGCCAGCAGGCCGGGACAGGGGCTCAATCAGCCCCAGCATTTT

j_call: TRBJ2-3
d_call: NA
clone_size: NA
v_call: TRBV9
cdr3_aa: CASSDSYSDTQYF
cdr3_nt: TGTGCCAGCAGTGACAGTTATTCAGATACGCAGTATTTT

j_call: TRBJ1-5
d_call: TRBD1
clone_size: NA
v_call: TRBV2
cdr3_aa: CASSGDRDGGWPQHF
cdr3_nt: TGTGCCAGCAGTGGGGACAGGGACGGGGGTTGGCCCCAGCATTTT

j_call: TRBJ1-5
d_call: NA
clone_size: NA
v_call: TRBV28
cdr3_aa: CASVNGQINQPQHF
cdr3_nt: TGTGCCAGCGTCAATGGACAAATCAATCAGCCCCAGCATTTT

j_call: TRBJ1-1
d_call: NA
clone_size: NA
v_call: TRBV11-1
cdr3_aa: CASSFAGRVGEAFF
cdr3_nt: TGTGCCAGCAGCTTTGCCGGGAGGGTGGGAGAAGCTTTCTTT

j_call: TRBJ2-2
d_call: NA
clone_size: NA
v_call: TRBV27
cdr3_aa: CASSLWQGGGELFF
cdr3_nt: TGTGCCAGCAGTTTATGGCAGGGAGGCGGGGAGCTGTTTTTT

j_call: TRBJ2-7
d_call: NA
clone_size: few
v_call: TRBV7-6
cdr3_aa: CASSSQGREISYEQYF
cdr3_nt: TGTGCCAGCAGCTCGCAGGGTCGGGAGATATCCTACGAGCAGTACTTC

j_call: TRBJ2-5
d_call: NA
clone_size: NA
v_call: TRBV30
cdr3_aa: CAWRTGVAGQETQYF
cdr3_nt: TGTGCCTGGCGTACCGGGGTGGCGGGCCAAGAGACCCAGTACTTC

j_call: TRBJ1-2
d_call: TRBD1
clone_size: NA
v_call: TRBV7-2
cdr3_aa: CASSPRDRGRGYTF
cdr3_nt: TGTGCCAGCAGCCCACGGGACAGGGGGCGAGGCTACACCTTC

j_call: TRBJ2-7
d_call: NA
clone_size: few
v_call: TRBV27
cdr3_aa: CASSRRGMAYEQYF
cdr3_nt: TGTGCCAGCAGCCGCCGAGGGATGGCCTACGAGCAGTACTTC

j_call: TRBJ2-7
d_call: NA
clone_size: few
v_call: TRBV10-3
cdr3_aa: CAISGLEGGSYEQYF
cdr3_nt: TGTGCCATCAGTGGCCTCGAGGGCGGCTCCTACGAGCAGTACTTC

j_call: TRBJ2-1
d_call: NA
clone_size: NA
v_call: TRBV9
cdr3_aa: CASSVRRAASYNEQFF
cdr3_nt: TGTGCCAGCAGCGTACGGCGGGCGGCCTCCTACAATGAGCAGTTCTTC